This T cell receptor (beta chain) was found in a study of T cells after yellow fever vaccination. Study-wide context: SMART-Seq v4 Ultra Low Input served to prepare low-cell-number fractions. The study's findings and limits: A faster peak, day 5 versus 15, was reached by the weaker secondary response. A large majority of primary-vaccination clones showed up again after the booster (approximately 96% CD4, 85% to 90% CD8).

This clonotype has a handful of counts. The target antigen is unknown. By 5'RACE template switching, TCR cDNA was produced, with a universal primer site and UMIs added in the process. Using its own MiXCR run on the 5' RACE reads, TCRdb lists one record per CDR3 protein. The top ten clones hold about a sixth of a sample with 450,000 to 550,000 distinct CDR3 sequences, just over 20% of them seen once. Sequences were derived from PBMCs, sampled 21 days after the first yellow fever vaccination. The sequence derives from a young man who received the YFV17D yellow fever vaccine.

For the CDR3, the DNA is TGTGCCAGCAGCCAAGATCTTGCGGGGAACACACTATCATCGGAAACGCAGTATTTT. It specifies CASSQDLAGNTLSSETQYF. The chain combines TRBV3-1 with TRBJ2-3; possible D gene TRBD2, 6 bases. The V gene's germline CDR1 is LGHDT and CDR2 YNNKEL (reference sequence). The CDR3 is 19 amino acids. V was pared by 0 bases and J by 9 bases, with 28 bases between.